The TCR beta chain under discussion was sequenced for a study of molecular identifiers for immune sequencing clone quantification. TCRdb analysed the PCR reads with MiXCR anew, one entry per CDR3 protein. The sample lists 350,000 or so distinct CDR3 sequences; roughly a fifth were seen once. Germline V gene lookup returns CDR1 SGHAT and CDR2 FQNNGV. The CDR3 length is 20 residues. V shed 8 bases and J 3 bases; nucleotides not matched to a gene: 21. Material: naive CD8+ T cells from blood, with Jurkat cell RNA spiked in. Subset here: FACS-sorted CD8+CD4-CCR7+CD45RA+ naive T cells. The clonotype comes from a human donor in good health. Some libraries in this study had Jurkat cell RNA spiked in. The chain links TRBV11-2 to TRBJ2-2; 10 bases line up with TRBD1. CDR3 sequence (DNA): TGTGCCAGCGGCGTTCCACTTGACAGGGGGCAGATTTTCTACACCGGGGAGCTGTTTTTT. Translated, it gives CASGVPLDRGQIFYTGELFF.